This is a list of T cell receptor beta chains from one sample in a study of blood T cell repertoires in COVID-19. Sequenced by immunoSEQ multiplex PCR; TCRdb stores in-frame clones only, minus some. The sample comprises 30,000 to 45,000 clones, about nine tenths of which are singletons, and under 5% rests with the top ten. Material: peripheral blood. These receptor sequences come from a human donor in a cohort sampled during active COVID-19. The CDR3 runs from the conserved cysteine through the conserved F or W. A D gene is named only where the DNA matches it firmly. Clone size appears in some rows only: once, few, many, or a class for an expanded clone.

CDR3	DNA	J	size	D	V
CASSWGQGRYEQYF	TGTGCCAGCAGTTGGGGACAGGGGCGGTACGAGCAGTACTTC	TRBJ2-7	NA	TRBD1	TRBV6-5
CASMAEEQFF	TGTGCCAGCATGGCTGAAGAGCAGTTCTTC	TRBJ2-1	NA	NA	TRBV27
CASSWREGREQYF	TGTGCCAGCAGTTGGCGGGAGGGCCGCGAGCAGTACTTC	TRBJ2-7	NA	TRBD2	TRBV28
CASSFRTGRTDTQYF	TGTGCCAGCAGCTTCAGGACAGGGAGGACAGATACGCAGTATTTT	TRBJ2-3	NA	TRBD1	TRBV7-9
CASSLRNRGSDNSPLHF	TGTGCCAGCAGTTTGAGGAACAGGGGGAGTGATAATTCACCCCTCCACTTT	TRBJ1-6	NA	TRBD1	TRBV27
CASTQPPTGRREKLFF	TGTGCCAGCACCCAACCCCCGACAGGGCGGAGGGAAAAACTGTTTTTT	TRBJ1-4	NA	TRBD1	TRBV28
CASSFGGGSYEQYF	TGTGCCAGCAGCTTCGGAGGCGGGAGCTACGAGCAGTACTTC	TRBJ2-7	NA	TRBD2	TRBV7-9
CASSLSQGPSPQHF	TGTGCCAGCAGTTTGAGTCAGGGGCCCTCGCCCCAGCATTTT	TRBJ1-5	few	NA	TRBV2
CASSEASGRNFYEQYF	TGTGCCAGCAGTGAAGCGAGCGGGAGGAATTTCTACGAGCAGTACTTC	TRBJ2-7	NA	TRBD2	TRBV6-1
CASSQTSGAGGPRETQYF	TGTGCCAGCAGCCAAACTTCCGGGGCGGGAGGGCCTAGGGAGACCCAGTACTTC	TRBJ2-5	NA	TRBD2	TRBV3-1/TRBV3-2
CASSGGRETHGYTF	TGTGCCAGCAGTGGGGGTCGGGAAACCCATGGCTACACCTTC	TRBJ1-2	few	NA	TRBV25-1
CASSEVHRGLSSNQPQHF	TGTGCCAGCAGTGAAGTTCACAGGGGGCTGTCTAGCAATCAGCCCCAGCATTTT	TRBJ1-5	NA	TRBD1	TRBV6-1
CASSFPGIRSYEQYF	TGTGCCAGCAGCTTCCCCGGGATTCGCTCCTACGAGCAGTACTTC	TRBJ2-7	NA	NA	TRBV11-2
CASSIDRGLYNEQFF	TGTGCCAGCAGCATCGACAGGGGGCTCTACAATGAGCAGTTCTTC	TRBJ2-1	NA	TRBD1	TRBV7-6
CASKLDRAQETQYF	TGTGCCAGCAAGCTGGACAGGGCCCAAGAGACCCAGTACTTC	TRBJ2-5	NA	TRBD1	TRBV2
CAWSVQDNQPQHF	TGTGCCTGGAGTGTGCAGGACAATCAGCCCCAGCATTTT	TRBJ1-5	NA	NA	TRBV30
CASLLDTLKNIQYF	TGTGCCAGCCTTCTCGACACCCTCAAAAACATTCAGTACTTC	TRBJ2-4	NA	NA	TRBV3-1/TRBV3-2
CASRRQREGLGTDTQYF	TGTGCCAGCAGGCGGCAGCGGGAGGGCCTGGGCACAGATACGCAGTATTTT	TRBJ2-3	NA	TRBD2	TRBV2
CASSTYRLTGANVLTF	TGTGCCAGCAGCACATACAGGTTGACTGGGGCCAACGTCCTGACTTTC	TRBJ2-6	NA	NA	TRBV14
CASSPLAGGAETQYF	TGTGCCAGTAGTCCGCTAGCGGGTGGGGCAGAGACCCAGTACTTC	TRBJ2-5	once	TRBD2	TRBV19
CASSIMSTTGELFF	TGTGCCAGTAGTATAATGAGTACCACCGGGGAGCTGTTTTTT	TRBJ2-2	NA	NA	TRBV19
CASSPGQNSPLHF	TGTGCCAGCAGCCCGGGACAGAATTCACCCCTCCACTTT	TRBJ1-6	NA	TRBD1	TRBV27
CASSRAGGYTF	TGCGCCAGCAGCCGGGCTGGGGGCTACACCTTC	TRBJ1-2	NA	NA	TRBV4-1
CASSVDGRSYEQYF	TGTGCCAGCAGCGTAGACGGGAGGTCCTACGAGCAGTACTTC	TRBJ2-7	NA	TRBD2	TRBV9
CASSPGQGAIGGAFF	TGTGCCAGCAGCCCGGGACAGGGGGCGATTGGGGGAGCTTTCTTT	TRBJ1-1	NA	TRBD1	TRBV7-2
CASSKSGEQYF	TGTGCCAGCAGCAAATCGGGCGAGCAGTACTTC	TRBJ2-7	NA	NA	TRBV27
CASNKGQGSTDTQYF	TGTGCCAGTAATAAAGGACAGGGTTCCACAGATACGCAGTATTTT	TRBJ2-3	NA	TRBD1	TRBV19
CASSAASGGTGTQYF	TGTGCCAGCAGCGCTGCGAGCGGGGGGACGGGGACCCAGTACTTC	TRBJ2-5	NA	TRBD2	TRBV11-2
CASSYTQQGAGTEAFF	TGTGCCAGCAGTTACACCCAACAGGGGGCCGGCACTGAAGCTTTCTTT	TRBJ1-1	NA	TRBD1	TRBV6-5
CASSSPGQGVGETQYF	TGTGCCAGCAGCTCACCGGGACAGGGGGTAGGAGAGACCCAGTACTTC	TRBJ2-5	NA	TRBD1	TRBV5-6
CASSSDRAVITQYF	TGTGCCAGCAGCTCGGACAGGGCGGTCATTACGCAGTATTTT	TRBJ2-3	NA	TRBD1	TRBV7-8
CASSPRPGQLGETQYF	TGTGCCAGCAGCCCGAGACCGGGACAGTTGGGAGAGACCCAGTACTTC	TRBJ2-5	NA	TRBD1	TRBV7-3
CASSPMGQPQHF	TGTGCCAGCTCACCGATGGGCCAGCCCCAGCATTTT	TRBJ1-5	NA	NA	TRBV18
CATSNSRTQYF	TGTGCCACCAGCAACTCCCGTACCCAGTACTTC	TRBJ2-5	NA	NA	TRBV15
CASSRPEGMANYGYTF	TGTGCCAGCAGCCGACCGGAGGGGATGGCTAACTATGGCTACACCTTC	TRBJ1-2	NA	NA	TRBV28
CASSFVTALSGNTIYF	TGTGCCAGCAGCTTTGTCACAGCACTCTCTGGAAACACCATATATTTT	TRBJ1-3	NA	NA	TRBV7-9
CASSSRTADYEQYF	TGTGCCAGCAGTTCAAGGACAGCTGACTACGAGCAGTACTTC	TRBJ2-7	NA	NA	TRBV28
CASSQEGGYNSPLHF	TGTGCCAGCAGCCAAGAAGGGGGCTATAATTCACCCCTCCACTTT	TRBJ1-6	NA	NA	TRBV3-1/TRBV3-2
CASSFFGQPQHF	TGTGCCAGCAGCTTTTTCGGTCAGCCCCAGCATTTT	TRBJ1-5	NA	NA	TRBV5-8
CASSPQGGSAGELFF	TGCGCCAGCAGCCCCCAGGGCGGGAGTGCCGGGGAGCTGTTTTTT	TRBJ2-2	once	TRBD2	TRBV4-3
CASSSTSGRLTGNTIYF	TGTGCCAGCAGTTCCACCTCAGGGAGGCTTACTGGAAACACCATATATTTT	TRBJ1-3	NA	NA	TRBV27
CASSLGTGLAYEQYF	TGTGCCAGCAGCTTAGGGACAGGGTTGGCCTACGAGCAGTACTTC	TRBJ2-7	NA	TRBD1	TRBV11-3
CASSERPAPDTQYF	TGTGCCAGCTCAGAGCGGCCCGCACCAGATACGCAGTATTTT	TRBJ2-3	NA	NA	TRBV18
CASSSDRRNTEAFF	TGTGCCAGCAGTTCGGACAGACGGAACACTGAAGCTTTCTTT	TRBJ1-1	NA	NA	TRBV28
CASSSPREGEQFF	TGTGCCAGCAGCTCCCCTCGCGAGGGTGAGCAGTTCTTC	TRBJ2-1	NA	NA	TRBV11-2
CASSQDYRQRNTEAFF	TGCGCCAGCAGCCAAGACTACAGACAGAGGAACACTGAAGCTTTCTTT	TRBJ1-1	NA	NA	TRBV4-3
CATSDPTGGTDTQYF	TGTGCCACCAGTGACCCGACGGGGGGCACAGATACGCAGTATTTT	TRBJ2-3	once	NA	TRBV24-1
CASSTGQGGDNYGYTF	TGTGCCAGCAGCACCGGACAGGGGGGGGATAACTATGGCTACACCTTC	TRBJ1-2	NA	TRBD1	TRBV5-4
CASSEPQGSETQYF	TGTGCCAGCAGTGAACCACAGGGTTCCGAGACCCAGTACTTC	TRBJ2-5	NA	NA	TRBV2
CASSQTPGLGKLFF	TGTGCCAGCAGTCAAACCCCAGGGTTAGGAAAACTGTTTTTT	TRBJ1-4	NA	NA	TRBV7-2
CASSLPSGDRNEQFF	TGCGCCAGCAGCTTGCCTAGCGGGGACCGCAATGAGCAGTTCTTC	TRBJ2-1	NA	TRBD2	TRBV5-1
CASSPVFTGNYGYTF	TGTGCCAGCAGCCCCGTGTTTACAGGGAACTATGGCTACACCTTC	TRBJ1-2	NA	NA	TRBV7-2
CAWGLPGKLFF	TGTGCCTGGGGTCTTCCGGGGAAACTGTTTTTT	TRBJ1-4	NA	NA	TRBV30
CASSGRAQGGETQYF	TGTGCCAGCAGCGGTAGAGCCCAGGGGGGAGAGACCCAGTACTTC	TRBJ2-5	NA	NA	TRBV7-6
CASSYYRADTQYF	TGCGCCAGCAGCTACTACAGGGCGGATACGCAGTATTTT	TRBJ2-3	NA	NA	TRBV5-1
CAWTPLGRAVDEQFF	TGTGCCTGGACCCCCCTCGGGCGGGCCGTCGATGAGCAGTTCTTC	TRBJ2-1	few	NA	TRBV30
CASSIDRGAVPQHF	TGTGCCAGTAGTATAGATCGTGGGGCAGTGCCCCAGCATTTT	TRBJ1-5	NA	NA	TRBV19
CASLALGADGYTF	TGTGCCAGTTTGGCCCTGGGGGCTGACGGCTACACCTTC	TRBJ1-2	once	NA	TRBV28
CAISVGGSETQYF	TGTGCCATCAGTGTGGGCGGGAGTGAGACCCAGTACTTC	TRBJ2-5	NA	TRBD2	TRBV10-3
CASRPFLAGRHEQYF	TGTGCCAGCAGGCCTTTTTTAGCGGGACGCCACGAGCAGTACTTC	TRBJ2-7	NA	TRBD2	TRBV27